Below, 18 T cell receptor beta chains from the same sample are listed, as sequenced in a study of T cells in tuberculosis. Time point: new active TB diagnosis, blood taken before or within 7 days of starting treatment. The repertoire was sequenced with immunoSEQ multiplex PCR; TCRdb's copy has only in-frame clones and lacks some. Among tens of thousands of clones listed, over 75% were seen once. Material: PBMCs, obtained at tuberculosis diagnosis. The receptor source for this set is an adult with tuberculosis.

The gene calls are TRBV18 and TRBJ1-1; the D gene is possibly TRBD1 (5 bases). V gave up 3 bases and J gave up 1 base, with 9 bases separating them. The CDR3 consists of 14 residues. Germline CDR1 and CDR2: KGHSH and LQKENI. The CDR3 protein is CASSPPQGNTEAFF. DNA of the CDR3: TGTGCCAGCTCACCCCCGCAGGGGAACACTGAAGCTTTCTTT.

The rearrangement links TRBV7-2 to TRBJ1-4; D is unresolved. The CDR3 is 14 residues long. Germline-derived CDR1 and CDR2 are SGHTA and FQGNSA. The V gene lost 1 base and the J gene lost 8 bases, with 11 bases spanning the gap. The DNA of the CDR3 is TGTGCCAGCAGCTTAGTGGGAGGAGGAGAAAAACTGTTTTTT. It encodes CASSLVGGGEKLFF.

The V and J genes are TRBV13 and TRBJ2-3; D is uncertain. The CDR3 runs 13 residues. The V end lost 1 base, the J end lost 5 bases, and 7 bases lay between the germline ends. In germline, CDR1 is PRHDT, CDR2 FYEKMQ (reference sequence). CDR3 sequence reads: CASSLESQDTQYF. CDR3 sequence (DNA): TGTGCCAGCAGCTTAGAATCACAAGATACGCAGTATTTT.

This clone showed up just once. This sequence joins TRBV19 and TRBJ1-4, with 10 bases identical to TRBD1. The length of the CDR3 is 16 residues. The V gene end was trimmed by 6 bases and the J gene end by 3 bases; junction bases not matched to a gene: 7. Germline CDR1 LNHDA, CDR2 SQIVND (reference sequence). The CDR3 loop reads CASSTRGQGPNEKLFF. CDR3 sequence (DNA): TGTGCCAGTAGCACACGGGGACAGGGGCCTAATGAAAAACTGTTTTTT.

V and J are TRBV9 and TRBJ2-7; 8 bases agree with TRBD1. CDR3 length equals 14 residues. V was pared by 4 bases and J by 2 bases, with 5 bases of the junction left unmatched. CDR1 and CDR2 (germline): SGDLS, YYNGEE. CDR3 coding DNA: TGTGCCAGCAGCCCCCGGACAGGGCCCTACGAGCAGTACTTC. It specifies CASSPRTGPYEQYF.

This clone was observed once. CDR3 sequence reads: CASSLTFRGHGELFF. The CDR3 DNA reads as TGTGCCAGCAGCTTAACATTCAGGGGGCACGGGGAGCTGTTTTTT. The rearrangement uses TRBV7-9 and TRBJ2-2; 8 bases line up with TRBD1. J was trimmed by 7 bases and V by 2 bases; bases with no gene match: 6. This CDR3 spans 15 amino acids. The germline V gene has CDR1 SEHNR and CDR2 FQNEAQ (reference sequence).

The rearrangement links TRBV13 to TRBJ2-7; TRBD1 matches at 12 bases. The length of the CDR3 is 14 residues. The V and J ends lost 5 bases and 3 bases, in that order; junction bases with no gene match: 2. Germline V gene sequence: CDR1 PRHDT, CDR2 FYEKMQ (reference sequence). The CDR3 sequence: CASSGDRGHYEQYF. CDR3 nucleotide sequence: TGTGCCAGCAGCGGGGACAGGGGGCACTACGAGCAGTACTTC.

V and J are TRBV2 and TRBJ2-1, with 7 bases that match TRBD1. CDR3 length equals 14 residues. V trimming: 4 bases; J trimming: 6 bases; junction bases outside the gene matches: 6. Germline V gene sequence: CDR1 SNHLY, CDR2 FYNNEI. Here the CDR3 DNA reads TGTGCCAGCAGTGGGCTTGGACAGGCCAATGAGCAGTTCTTC. Protein: CASSGLGQANEQFF. Complete variable domain (other parts from reference TRBV2 and TRBJ2-1): EPEVTQTPSHQVTQMGQEVILRCVPISNHLYFYWYRQILGQKVEFLVSFYNNEISEKSEIFDDQFSVERPDGSNFTLKIRSTKLEDSAMYFCASSGLGQANEQFFGPGTRLTVL.

The chain is built from TRBV7-9 and TRBJ1-5, with D unclear. The V end lost 4 bases, the J end lost 5 bases, and 9 bases lay between the germline ends. Germline CDR1 reads SEHNR; CDR2 reads FQNEAQ (reference sequence). CDR3 length: 13 residues. In DNA, the CDR3 is TGTGCCAGCAGCTGGTACAGAGATCAGCCCCAGCATTTT. Amino acid sequence: CASSWYRDQPQHF.

The chain combines TRBV27 with TRBJ2-1; 7 bases are a match to TRBD1. Germline V gene lookup returns CDR1 MNHEY and CDR2 SMNVEV (reference sequence). The V segment lost 2 bases and the J segment 1 base; nucleotides outside the gene matches: 2. The CDR3 spans 15 residues. CDR3 sequence: CASSLRGPSYNEQFF. In DNA, the CDR3 is TGTGCCAGCAGTTTAAGGGGGCCTTCCTACAATGAGCAGTTCTTC.

The chain combines TRBV11-2 with TRBJ1-1, with a possible D match to TRBD1 (5 bases). V lost 6 bases and J lost 3, with 11 bases in between. This CDR3 comprises 13 residues. Per germline, CDR1 SGHAT and CDR2 FQNNGV. The CDR3 DNA sequence: TGTGCCAGCAGGGGGTCGGGGGACACTGAAGCTTTCTTT. Translated: CASRGSGDTEAFF.

This chain links TRBV5-6 with TRBJ2-4; possibly TRBD2 for D (6 bases). CDR3 size: 13 residues. Germline CDR1 SGHDT, CDR2 YYEEEE. V was clipped by 5 bases and J by 4 bases, with 10 bases between them. CDR3 nucleotide sequence: TGTGCCAGCAGTGAGGGAGGTAAAAACATTCAGTACTTC. This sequence encodes CASSEGGKNIQYF.

The chain employs TRBV11-3 and TRBJ2-7; 9 bases match TRBD1. The germline V gene has CDR1 SGHNT and CDR2 YENEEA. With 5 bases clipped from V and 3 bases from J, the junction kept 8 bases outside the gene matches. The CDR3 contains 15 residues. The CDR3: CASSPDRGVSYEQYF. As DNA, the CDR3 is TGTGCCAGCAGCCCGGACAGGGGAGTAAGCTACGAGCAGTACTTC.

This rearrangement joins TRBV7-2 to TRBJ2-7; 13 nucleotides line up with TRBD2. Trimming cost V 5 bases and J 3 bases; bases outside gene matches: 1. Germline V gene data show CDR1 as SGHTA and CDR2 as FQGNSA. The CDR3 has 14 residues. As DNA, the CDR3 is TGTGCCAGCAGCGGGACTAGCGGGGACTACGAGCAGTACTTC. It encodes CASSGTSGDYEQYF.

The V and J genes are TRBV30 and TRBJ1-5, with D unclear. The CDR3 is 13 residues long. V was clipped by 2 bases and J by 2 bases, with 7 bases between them. The germline V gene has CDR1 GTSNPN and CDR2 SVGIG (reference sequence). CDR3 sequence (DNA): TGTGCCTGGAGTAGAACAGGCAATCAGCCCCAGCATTTT. Its protein is CAWSRTGNQPQHF.

The chain combines TRBV11-3 with TRBJ2-3; 7 positions agree with TRBD2. The germline V gene encodes CDR1 SGHNT and CDR2 YENEEA. The CDR3 spans 13 residues. The ends lost 5 bases at V and 6 bases at J; junction bases unmatched: 5. For the CDR3, the DNA is TGTGCCAGCAGCCAACTAGCGCCGGATACGCAGTATTTT. Protein product: CASSQLAPDTQYF. Using reference TRBV11-3 and TRBJ2-3 for the parts outside the CDR3, the full variable domain is EAGVVQSPRYKIIEKKQPVAFWCNPISGHNTLYWYLQNLGQGPELLIRYENEEAVDDSQLPKDRFSAERLKGVDSTLKIQPAELGDSAVYLCASSQLAPDTQYFGPGTRLTVL.

The chain is built from TRBV27 and TRBJ1-2; D gene ambiguous. V lost 3 bases, J lost 1 base, and 9 bases lay in between. The germline gives CDR1 MNHEY, CDR2 SMNVEV (reference sequence). The CDR3 consists of 14 residues. The CDR3 region has the DNA TGTGCCAGCAGTTTTGCAGGAAGTAACTATGGCTACACCTTC. As protein: CASSFAGSNYGYTF.

The CDR3 region is CASSLTYRADQPQHF. DNA of the CDR3: TGTGCCAGCAGTTTAACATACAGGGCGGATCAGCCCCAGCATTTT. The chain links TRBV7-2 to TRBJ1-5, with D perhaps matching TRBD1 (6 bases). The CDR3 covers 15 residues. V was shortened by 6 bases and J by 5 bases, with 17 bases between the two germline ends. CDR1 is SGHTA, CDR2 FQGNSA, per germline.